The 18 T cell receptor beta chains listed next were all sequenced from one sample in a study of identical twins. TCRdb ran MiXCR on the 5' RACE reads and lists one entry per CDR3 protein. Of 140,000 to 150,000 distinct CDR3 sequences listed, around 3.5% are singletons. Sequencing used memory T cells sorted from blood. The receptors come from a man between 18 and 29 years old in good health.

This chain connects TRBV28 to TRBJ2-4; TRBD2 is a possible D gene (5 bases). This CDR3 comprises 13 residues. Germline assignment: CDR1 MDHEN and CDR2 SYDVKM. Trimming took 5 bases from V and 9 from J, leaving 14 bases between them. CDR3 protein: CASSIDVEGIQYF. CDR3 nucleotide sequence: TGTGCCAGCAGTATCGACGTCGAGGGCATTCAGTACTTC.

This clonotype was seen at least ten times. V usage is TRBV4-1 and J usage is TRBJ1-5; 12 nucleotides match TRBD1. This CDR3 contains 18 residues. Germline-derived CDR1 and CDR2 are MGHRA and YSYEKL. V lost 2 bases, J lost 4 bases, and 9 bases stayed unmatched. Here the CDR3 reads CASSQPRDRGLGNQPQHF. The CDR3 region has the DNA TGCGCCAGCAGCCAACCCCGGGACAGGGGGCTCGGGAATCAGCCCCAGCATTTT.

This clonotype was seen repeatedly, ten times or more. The chain couples TRBV5-1 to TRBJ2-1, with a weak D call TRBD2 (5 bases). V was clipped by 3 bases and J by 9 bases, with 16 bases between them. The germline V gene has CDR1 SGHRS and CDR2 YFSETQ. The CDR3 is 14 amino acids. CDR3 bases: TGCGCCAGCAGCTATCGGGATTTGGCGTCTGAGCAGTTCTTC. Translated: CASSYRDLASEQFF. Filled out from reference TRBV5-1 and TRBJ2-1, the complete variable domain reads KAGVTQTPRYLIKTRGQQVTLSCSPISGHRSVSWYQQTPGQGLQFLFEYFSETQRNKGNFPGRFSGRQFSNSRSEMNVSTLELGDSALYLCASSYRDLASEQFFGPGTRLTVL.

Ten or more counts support this clonotype. This chain connects TRBV6-1 to TRBJ2-2, with TRBD2 identical over 8 bases. This CDR3 region has 14 residues. With 6 bases clipped from V and 3 bases from J, the junction kept 3 bases outside the gene matches. Germline assignment: CDR1 MNHNS and CDR2 SASEGT. As DNA, the CDR3 is TGTGCCAGCAGGGGAGCGGGAGACACCGGGGAGCTGTTTTTT. Protein product: CASRGAGDTGELFF.

This clonotype was seen many times. V is TRBV5-4 and J is TRBJ1-5; D not resolved. The CDR3 loop spans 14 amino acids. The germline V gene has CDR1 SGHNT and CDR2 YYREEE (reference sequence). The ends were cut back, 3 bases at V and 7 bases at J, with 14 bases in the middle. CDR3 residues: CASSSGLRGQPQHF. The DNA of the CDR3 is TGTGCCAGCAGCTCCGGACTACGTGGACAGCCCCAGCATTTT.

At least ten counts were recorded for this clonotype. This chain connects TRBV29-1 to TRBJ2-5; no clear D. This CDR3 is 13 amino acids long. V lost 4 bases and J 0 bases, leaving 9 bases between the germline ends. Germline V lookup: CDR1 SQVTM, CDR2 ANQGSEA. The CDR3 loop reads CSVALGYQETQYF. Written as DNA, the CDR3 is TGCAGCGTTGCCCTCGGGTACCAAGAGACCCAGTACTTC.

Many counts were recorded for this clonotype. CDR3 sequence: CASSVGGQGTWAGELFF. Here the CDR3 DNA reads TGTGCCAGCAGCGTAGGAGGACAGGGCACATGGGCCGGGGAGCTGTTTTTT. The V and J genes are TRBV9 and TRBJ2-2; 8 positions agree with TRBD1. Per germline, CDR1 SGDLS and CDR2 YYNGEE. Unmatched junction bases numbered 10, after V lost 0 bases and J lost 6 bases. CDR3 size: 17 residues.

The sample holds a few counts of this clonotype. V is TRBV28 and J is TRBJ2-7, with unresolved D. The CDR3 totals 15 residues. Germline V gives CDR1 MDHEN, CDR2 SYDVKM. Between the trimmed V and J ends, which lost 1 base and 6 bases, there was a span of 16 bases. CDR3 residues: CASSLLSPRAGEQYF. The DNA for the CDR3 is TGTGCCAGCAGTTTATTATCCCCCCGGGCAGGCGAGCAGTACTTC.

This clonotype was seen at least ten times. The chain employs TRBV11-2 and TRBJ2-2, with D unclear. Trimming cost V 1 base and J 4 bases, with 7 bases left between them. Germline CDR1 reads SGHAT; CDR2 reads FQNNGV. The CDR3 is 14 amino acids. CDR3 protein: CASSLAGSTGELFF. CDR3 in DNA: TGTGCCAGCAGCTTAGCCGGAAGCACCGGGGAGCTGTTTTTT.

This clonotype showed up many times. This rearrangement joins TRBV7-3 to TRBJ2-4; possibly TRBD1 for D (8 bases). This CDR3 has 14 residues. In germline, CDR1 is SGHTA, CDR2 FQGTGA. V was cut by 6 bases and J by 7 bases, with 16 bases left in between. CDR3 nucleotide sequence: TGTGCCAGCAGTTTCGACAGGGGAGGGAACATTCAGTACTTC. Translated: CASSFDRGGNIQYF.

The sample holds many counts of this clonotype. V is TRBV5-1 and J is TRBJ2-1; D is tentatively TRBD1 or TRBD2 (5 bases each). The CDR3 consists of 14 residues. V gave up 4 bases and J gave up 6 bases, with 14 bases separating them. The V gene's germline CDR1 is SGHRS and CDR2 YFSETQ. Written as DNA, the CDR3 is TGCGCCAGCAGCAGACCCGGGACCTCCAATGAGCAGTTCTTC. Its translation is CASSRPGTSNEQFF. The complete variable domain, with remaining parts taken from reference TRBV5-1 and TRBJ2-1, reads KAGVTQTPRYLIKTRGQQVTLSCSPISGHRSVSWYQQTPGQGLQFLFEYFSETQRNKGNFPGRFSGRQFSNSRSEMNVSTLELGDSALYLCASSRPGTSNEQFFGPGTRLTVL.

This clonotype was counted at least ten times. The chain couples TRBV20-1 to TRBJ2-5; the D is unclear. The CDR3 consists of 13 residues. The germline V gene encodes CDR1 DFQATT and CDR2 SNEGSKA (reference sequence). V was trimmed by 4 bases and J by 4 bases, leaving 13 bases between them. CDR3 sequence reads: CSATWLGLETQYF. The CDR3 DNA follows: TGCAGTGCTACTTGGTTAGGGCTAGAGACCCAGTACTTC.

This clonotype appeared many times. The chain links TRBV29-1 to TRBJ1-3, with D possibly TRBD1 on 6 matching bases. V was pared by 3 bases and J by 2 bases, with 11 bases between. CDR3 size: 14 residues. Germline CDR1 and CDR2: SQVTM and ANQGSEA. CDR3 in amino acids: CSVEGGIPGNTIYF. DNA for the CDR3: TGCAGCGTTGAGGGGGGCATTCCTGGAAACACCATATATTTT.

Ten or more counts support this clonotype. The rearrangement uses TRBV29-1 and TRBJ2-4; D possibly matches TRBD1 or TRBD2 (5 bases each). V was shortened by 1 base and J by 14 bases, with 15 bases between the two germline ends. The CDR3 runs to 12 residues. The germline gives CDR1 SQVTM, CDR2 ANQGSEA. CDR3 DNA sequence: TGCAGCGTTGAAGTTTGGGGGTCGGGAAAGTACTTC. Translating it yields CSVEVWGSGKYF.

This clonotype was recorded many times. V is TRBV11-2 and J is TRBJ2-3; D not certain. The ends were cut back, 1 base at V and 4 bases at J, with 9 bases in the middle. The CDR3 spans 14 residues. Germline V gives CDR1 SGHAT, CDR2 FQNNGV. CDR3 nucleotides: TGTGCCAGCAGCTTAGGGGCAGCACCAGATACGCAGTATTTT. Translation: CASSLGAAPDTQYF.

This clonotype was seen many times. The chain recombines TRBV7-2 with TRBJ2-7, with D possibly matching TRBD1 (7 bases). Germline V CDR1 and CDR2: SGHTA, FQGNSA. The CDR3 runs 14 residues. Trimming removed 3 bases from V and 2 bases from J, with 11 bases in between. CDR3 bases: TGTGCCAGCAGCTTGGGCGGGACAGCCTACGAGCAGTACTTC. It encodes CASSLGGTAYEQYF.

The table lists this clonotype with many counts. The chain couples TRBV25-1 to TRBJ2-3, with TRBD1 matching 8 bases. The CDR3 length is 14 residues. Trimming cost V 4 bases and J 1 base; bases outside gene matches: 1. Per germline, CDR1 MGHDK and CDR2 SYGVNS. The CDR3 nucleotides are TGTGCCAGCAGTGCGGACAGGGGCACAGATACGCAGTATTTT. Amino acids: CASSADRGTDTQYF.

This clonotype was seen repeatedly, ten times or more. The J gene is TRBJ2-1, the V gene TRBV7-9; D is unclear. V was shortened by 5 bases and J by 12 bases, with 20 bases between the two germline ends. CDR3 length: 14 amino acids. From germline, CDR1 is SEHNR and CDR2 FQNEAQ (reference sequence). The CDR3 here is CASSESQLGMGQFF. For the CDR3, the DNA is TGTGCCAGCAGCGAATCTCAACTCGGAATGGGGCAGTTCTTC. Together with reference TRBV7-9 and TRBJ2-1, the CDR3 gives the full variable domain: DTGVSQNPRHKITKRGQNVTFRCDPISEHNRLYWYRQTLGQGPEFLTYFQNEAQLEKSRLLSDRFSAERPKGSFSTLEIQRTEQGDSAMYLCASSESQLGMGQFFGPGTRLTVL.